The rows below give T cell receptor beta chains drawn from one sample of a study of shared clonotypes between healthy human individuals. The protocol was immunoSEQ multiplex PCR, while the TCRdb copy is restricted to in-frame clones and leaves out a portion. The sample consists of about 1.9 million clones, roughly 93% of them appearing once. Sequenced sample: naive CD8+ T cells from PBMCs. The receptor source for this set is a man between 18 and 29 years old in good health. Some clones in this sample may be carry-over from other donors' samples. Both conserved end residues are part of each CDR3. The D gene is left open where the match is weak. Expanded clones are given a class, and other clones once, few, many or no size at all.

v_gene	d_gene	j_gene	abundance	CDR3aa	CDR3nt
TRBV7-8	.	TRBJ2-5	.	CASSLDRGGTQYF	TGTGCCAGCAGCTTAGATAGGGGGGGGACCCAGTACTTC
TRBV25-1	.	TRBJ2-2	.	CASSWPGSGELFF	TGTGCCAGCAGTTGGCCCGGATCCGGGGAGCTGTTTTTT
TRBV4-1	TRBD1	TRBJ2-1	.	CASSLRDRSGNEQFF	TGCGCCAGCAGCCTTCGGGACAGGTCGGGGAATGAGCAGTTCTTC
TRBV6-5	TRBD2	TRBJ2-7	.	CASSYTSEYEQYF	TGTGCCAGCAGTTACACTAGCGAATACGAGCAGTACTTC
TRBV27	.	TRBJ1-1	.	CASDPRASPEAFF	TGTGCCAGCGACCCCAGGGCCTCCCCTGAAGCTTTCTTT
TRBV9	.	TRBJ2-7	.	CASSATEAYEQYF	TGTGCCAGCAGCGCGACAGAGGCCTACGAGCAGTACTTC
TRBV27	.	TRBJ2-3	once	CASSLYVSTDTQYF	TGTGCCAGCAGTTTATACGTCAGCACAGATACGCAGTATTTT
TRBV20-1	.	TRBJ2-2	.	CSAREAGELFF	TGCAGTGCTAGAGAAGCCGGGGAGCTGTTTTTT
TRBV6-4	TRBD1	TRBJ1-2	.	CASSVSGGAVGYTF	TGTGCCAGCAGTGTATCAGGGGGCGCGGTTGGCTACACCTTC
TRBV11-1	TRBD1	TRBJ2-7	.	CASSNRDRGPSYEQYF	TGTGCCAGCAGCAACCGGGACAGGGGTCCGTCCTACGAGCAGTACTTC
TRBV5-1	TRBD2	TRBJ2-2	.	CASSFTSGRASGELFF	TGCGCCAGCAGTTTTACTAGCGGGAGGGCCTCCGGGGAGCTGTTTTTT
TRBV11-2	.	TRBJ1-3	.	CASATRASGNTIYF	TGTGCCAGCGCAACAAGGGCCTCTGGAAACACCATATATTTT
TRBV4-3	.	TRBJ2-7	.	CASSQGIGGLVSYEQYF	TGCGCCAGCAGCCAAGGAATCGGGGGGCTGGTCTCCTACGAGCAGTACTTC
TRBV11-2	.	TRBJ2-7	.	CASSPGPVSSYEQYF	TGTGCCAGCAGCCCCGGACCCGTTAGCTCCTACGAGCAGTACTTC
TRBV28	TRBD1	TRBJ2-5	.	CASTLRGQGWETQYF	TGTGCCAGCACCTTAAGGGGACAGGGTTGGGAGACCCAGTACTTC
TRBV4-3	TRBD2	TRBJ2-1	.	CASSQDRLAGGRNNEQFF	TGCGCCAGCAGCCAAGATCGACTAGCGGGAGGGCGGAACAATGAGCAGTTCTTC
TRBV2	TRBD2	TRBJ2-7	.	CALAGGDKNYEQYF	TGTGCCCTAGCGGGGGGAGACAAAAATTACGAGCAGTACTTC
TRBV7-9	.	TRBJ1-1	.	CASSSGVGVFEENTEAFF	TGTGCCAGCAGCTCAGGGGTCGGGGTCTTTGAGGAGAACACTGAAGCTTTCTTT
TRBV19	.	TRBJ2-2	once	CAIASPTGELFF	TGTGCCATCGCGAGCCCCACCGGGGAGCTGTTTTTT
TRBV9	TRBD1	TRBJ2-7	.	CASSTRDRGSYEQYF	TGTGCCAGCAGCACGAGGGACAGGGGTTCCTACGAGCAGTACTTC
TRBV7-8	TRBD1	TRBJ2-7	.	CASSLLDRGHHEQYF	TGTGCCAGCAGCTTATTGGACAGGGGGCATCACGAGCAGTACTTC
TRBV7-3	.	TRBJ2-1	.	CASSEYTGTSTYNEQFF	TGTGCCAGCAGCGAGTACACCGGGACTTCCACCTACAATGAGCAGTTCTTC
TRBV13	TRBD2	TRBJ2-1	.	CASSPPSGPNEQFF	TGTGCCAGCAGCCCCCCTAGCGGGCCCAATGAGCAGTTCTTC